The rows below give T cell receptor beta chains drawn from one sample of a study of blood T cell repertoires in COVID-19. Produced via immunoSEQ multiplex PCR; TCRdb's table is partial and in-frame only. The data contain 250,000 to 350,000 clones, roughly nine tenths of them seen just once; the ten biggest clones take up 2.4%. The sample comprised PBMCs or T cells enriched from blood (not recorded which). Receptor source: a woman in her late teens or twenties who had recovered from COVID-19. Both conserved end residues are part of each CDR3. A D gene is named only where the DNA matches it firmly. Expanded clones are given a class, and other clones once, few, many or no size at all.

CASSLTGTGDDYGYTF	TGTGCCAGCAGTCTCACCGGGACAGGGGATGACTATGGCTACACCTTC	TRBV28	TRBD1	TRBJ1-2	.
CASSSGQGALEQYF	TGTGCCAGCAGCTCGGGACAGGGGGCTTTGGAGCAGTACTTC	TRBV9	TRBD1	TRBJ2-7	once
CASSTAYYYEQYF	TGCGCCAGCAGCACGGCCTACTACTACGAGCAGTACTTC	TRBV5-1	.	TRBJ2-7	.
CASSSGQGTQPQHF	TGTGCCAGCAGTTCGGGACAGGGGACTCAGCCCCAGCATTTT	TRBV28	TRBD1	TRBJ1-5	.
CATSREGTGTSGGALYTGELFF	TGTGCCACCAGCAGAGAAGGAACAGGGACTAGCGGGGGGGCCCTGTACACCGGGGAGCTGTTTTTT	TRBV15	TRBD2	TRBJ2-2	.
CASSATSGGLETQYF	TGTGCTAGCAGCGCGACTAGCGGGGGCCTAGAGACCCAGTACTTC	TRBV7-7	TRBD2	TRBJ2-5	.
CASSVSGGGNQPQHF	TGTGCCAGCAGCGTGTCGGGGGGAGGCAATCAGCCCCAGCATTTT	TRBV9	.	TRBJ1-5	.
CATSDLGANEQFF	TGTGCCACCAGTGATTTAGGGGCGAATGAGCAGTTCTTC	TRBV24-1	.	TRBJ2-1	many
CAIRGEGATYEQYF	TGTGCCATCCGCGGAGAGGGGGCAACCTACGAGCAGTACTTC	TRBV10-3	TRBD1	TRBJ2-7	.
CASSKWGRQWSSYEQYF	TGTGCCAGCAGCAAATGGGGGCGACAGTGGAGCTCCTACGAGCAGTACTTC	TRBV21-1	.	TRBJ2-7	.
CASSPLEGGGLIEAFF	TGTGCCAGCAGCCCCCTCGAAGGGGGCGGCCTGATAGAAGCTTTCTTT	TRBV7-9	TRBD1	TRBJ1-1	.
CASSTDSHPGNTIYF	TGTGCCAGCAGCACGGACTCTCACCCTGGAAACACCATATATTTT	TRBV5-4	.	TRBJ1-3	.
CASSVANPGSGNTIYF	TGTGCCAGCAGCGTCGCCAATCCCGGCTCTGGAAACACCATATATTTT	TRBV9	.	TRBJ1-3	.
CASSSPADFNNEQFF	TGTGCCAGCAGCTCGCCAGCGGATTTTAACAATGAGCAGTTCTTC	TRBV5-4	.	TRBJ2-1	.
CASSQDSRDTGELFF	TGTGCCAGCAGCCAAGATAGCAGAGACACCGGGGAGCTGTTTTTT	TRBV14	.	TRBJ2-2	.
CASSLLPRLNEKLFF	TGTGCCAGCAGTTTACTTCCCAGACTTAATGAAAAACTGTTTTTT	TRBV28	.	TRBJ1-4	.
CASSTMRYEKLFF	TGTGCCAGCAGCACTATGAGGTATGAAAAACTGTTTTTT	TRBV28	.	TRBJ1-4	.
CASSQKGQGTDTQYF	TGTGCCAGCAGCCAAAAGGGGCAGGGCACAGATACGCAGTATTTT	TRBV3-1/TRBV3-2	.	TRBJ2-3	.
CAISGTSGGATDTQYF	TGTGCCATCAGTGGGACTAGCGGGGGGGCCACAGATACGCAGTATTTT	TRBV10-3	TRBD2	TRBJ2-3	.
CASSEGGLAGRDTQYF	TGTGCCAGCAGTGAAGGGGGACTAGCGGGGCGAGATACGCAGTATTTT	TRBV2	TRBD2	TRBJ2-3	.
CASSEYGVPGEKLFF	TGTGCCAGCAGTGAATACGGGGTCCCCGGGGAAAAACTGTTTTTT	TRBV25-1	.	TRBJ1-4	.
CASSPVGTGVIGELFF	TGTGCCAGCAGCCCCGTTGGGACAGGGGTCATCGGGGAGCTGTTTTTT	TRBV7-3	TRBD1	TRBJ2-2	.
CASSPAPGQGVFADTQYF	TGTGCCAGCAGCCCAGCCCCGGGGCAGGGGGTTTTCGCAGATACGCAGTATTTT	TRBV3-1/TRBV3-2	TRBD1	TRBJ2-3	.
CARESGVNSYEQYF	TGTGCCAGGGAAAGCGGGGTAAACTCCTACGAGCAGTACTTC	TRBV27	TRBD2	TRBJ2-7	.
CASSQATSGGETQYF	TGTGCCAGCAGCCAAGCTACTAGCGGCGGGGAGACCCAGTACTTC	TRBV3-1/TRBV3-2	TRBD2	TRBJ2-5	.
CASSADRGPSYEQYF	TGTGCCAGCAGCGCGGACAGGGGGCCCTCCTACGAGCAGTACTTC	TRBV7-2	TRBD1	TRBJ2-7	.
CASSYRDRGLPIYGYTF	TGTGCCAGCAGTTACCGGGACAGGGGGCTCCCTATCTATGGCTACACCTTC	TRBV28	TRBD1	TRBJ1-2	.
CASSYYTNQPQHF	TGTGCCAGCAGTTACTATACAAATCAGCCCCAGCATTTT	TRBV6-5	.	TRBJ1-5	.
CASSQDRLMSPLHF	TGTGCCAGCAGCCAGGACAGGTTAATGTCACCCCTCCACTTT	TRBV14	TRBD1	TRBJ1-6	.
CASSSLPFGQGQPQHF	TGTGCCAGCAGCTCCCTCCCTTTTGGACAGGGACAGCCCCAGCATTTT	TRBV7-8	TRBD1	TRBJ1-5	once
CASSSLSGANVLTF	TGTGCCAGCAGTTCCCTCTCTGGGGCCAACGTCCTGACTTTC	TRBV27	.	TRBJ2-6	.
CASSFATGVNTEAFF	TGTGCCAGCAGCTTTGCCACAGGGGTGAACACTGAAGCTTTCTTT	TRBV5-6	TRBD1	TRBJ1-1	once
CASSPPSGGTGELFF	TGTGCCAGCTCACCACCGTCGGGGGGAACCGGGGAGCTGTTTTTT	TRBV18	TRBD2	TRBJ2-2	once
CASSQAPGILGTYGYTF	TGCGCCAGCAGCCAAGCCCCGGGGATTTTGGGTACCTATGGCTACACCTTC	TRBV4-1	.	TRBJ1-2	.
CSARRQETQYF	TGCAGTGCTAGGAGACAAGAGACCCAGTACTTC	TRBV20-1	.	TRBJ2-5	.
CASPRGNTEAFF	TGTGCCAGTCCCAGGGGGAACACTGAAGCTTTCTTT	TRBV6-5	.	TRBJ1-1	.
CASSLSAQGAYGELFF	TGTGCCAGCAGTTTATCGGCACAGGGGGCTTACGGGGAGCTGTTTTTT	TRBV27	TRBD1	TRBJ2-2	.
CATSALGLSNTGELFF	TGTGCCACCAGTGCCTTAGGACTATCGAACACCGGGGAGCTGTTTTTT	TRBV24-1	.	TRBJ2-2	.